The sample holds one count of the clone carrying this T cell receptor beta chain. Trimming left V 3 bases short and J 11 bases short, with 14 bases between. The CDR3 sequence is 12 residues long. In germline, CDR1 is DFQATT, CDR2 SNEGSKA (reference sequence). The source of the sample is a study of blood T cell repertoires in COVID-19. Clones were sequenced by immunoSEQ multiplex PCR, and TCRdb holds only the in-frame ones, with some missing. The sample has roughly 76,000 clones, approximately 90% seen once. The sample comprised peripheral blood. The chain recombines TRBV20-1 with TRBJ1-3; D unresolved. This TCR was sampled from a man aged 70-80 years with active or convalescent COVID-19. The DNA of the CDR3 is TGCAGTGCTAGTATCGTGTCTAGCGCCATATATTTT. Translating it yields CSASIVSSAIYF.